The present TCR beta chain was sequenced within a study of human T cells and chemical hapten exposure. The time point: pre-sensitization, week 0. Regarding treatment: therapeutic diphenylcyclopropenone sensitization with weekly scalp DPC. Unfractionated whole blood was the source of the extracted total RNA. TCRdb re-analysed the RACE reads in MiXCR, keeping a single row per CDR3 protein. The data contain under 60,000 distinct CDR3 sequences, more than 9% of them singletons. This CDR3 is 14 amino acids long. The V end lost 6 bases, the J end lost 2 bases, and 11 bases lay between the germline ends. The germline CDR1 and CDR2 sequences are SNHLY and FYNNEI.

This TCR was sampled from a woman aged 25-40 years with alopecia areata. Some clones in this sample may be carry-over from other donors' samples. The material was whole blood, obtained in connection with sensitization to the hapten diphenylcyclopropenone (DPC). The rearrangement joins TRBV2 to TRBJ2-1; D is perhaps TRBD2 (5 bases). CDR3 region: CASREVGTYNEQFF. CDR3 in DNA: TGTGCCAGCAGGGAGGTTGGGACCTACAATGAGCAGTTCTTC.